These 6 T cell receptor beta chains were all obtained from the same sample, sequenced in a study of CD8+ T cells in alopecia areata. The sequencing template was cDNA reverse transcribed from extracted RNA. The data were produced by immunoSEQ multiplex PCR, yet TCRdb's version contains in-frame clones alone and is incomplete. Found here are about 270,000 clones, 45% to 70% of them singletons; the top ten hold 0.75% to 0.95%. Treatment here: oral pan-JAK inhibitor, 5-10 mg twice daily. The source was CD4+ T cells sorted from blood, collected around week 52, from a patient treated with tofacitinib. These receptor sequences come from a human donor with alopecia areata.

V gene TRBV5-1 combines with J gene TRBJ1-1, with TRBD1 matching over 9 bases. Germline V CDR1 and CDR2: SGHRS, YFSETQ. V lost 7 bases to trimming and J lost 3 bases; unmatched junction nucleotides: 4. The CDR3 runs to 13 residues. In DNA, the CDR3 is TGCGCCAGCGGCGACAGGGGGGACACTGAAGCTTTCTTT. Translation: CASGDRGDTEAFF.

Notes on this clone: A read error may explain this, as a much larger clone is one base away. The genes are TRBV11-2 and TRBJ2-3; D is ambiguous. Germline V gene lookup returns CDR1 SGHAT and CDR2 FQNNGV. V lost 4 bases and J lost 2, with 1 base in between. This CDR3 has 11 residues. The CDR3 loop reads CASSYTDTQYF. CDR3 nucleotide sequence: TGTGCCAGCAGCTACACAGATACGCAGTATTTT.

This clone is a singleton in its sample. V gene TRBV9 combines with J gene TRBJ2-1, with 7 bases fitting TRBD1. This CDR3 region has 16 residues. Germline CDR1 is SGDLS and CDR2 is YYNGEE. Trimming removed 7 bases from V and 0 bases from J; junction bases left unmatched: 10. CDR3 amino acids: CASSQTGTASYNEQFF. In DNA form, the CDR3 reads TGTGCCAGCTCTCAGACGGGGACAGCCTCCTACAATGAGCAGTTCTTC.

DNA for the CDR3: TGCAGCGTTGAAGAACCGGGACTAGCGGTCCAAGAGACCCAGTACTTC. The encoded protein is CSVEEPGLAVQETQYF. The rearrangement uses TRBV29-1 and TRBJ2-5; 11 bases line up with TRBD2. The CDR3 is 16 residues long. Germline V gene data show CDR1 as SQVTM and CDR2 as ANQGSEA. V shed 0 bases, J shed 1 base, and the junction held 4 bases outside the gene matches.

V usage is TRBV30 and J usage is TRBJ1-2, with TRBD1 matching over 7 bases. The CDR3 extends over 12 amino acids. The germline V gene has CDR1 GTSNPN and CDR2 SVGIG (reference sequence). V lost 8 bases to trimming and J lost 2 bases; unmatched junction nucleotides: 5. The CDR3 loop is CAGKTGNYGYTF. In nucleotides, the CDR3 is TGTGCCGGTAAGACAGGGAACTATGGCTACACCTTC.

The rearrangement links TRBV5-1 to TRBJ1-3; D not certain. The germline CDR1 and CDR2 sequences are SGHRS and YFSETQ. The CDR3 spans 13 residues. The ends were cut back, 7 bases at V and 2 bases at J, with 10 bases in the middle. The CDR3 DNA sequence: TGCGCCAGCGCGGGCCGACCTGGAAACACCATATATTTT. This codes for CASAGRPGNTIYF.